This T cell receptor (beta chain) was retrieved from a study of shared clonotypes between healthy human individuals. Study findings and constraints: Rarefaction indicated that sorted-subset sequencing remained incomplete although depth was large.

The protocol was immunoSEQ multiplex PCR, while the TCRdb copy is restricted to in-frame clones and leaves out a portion. The table has 1,400,000 or so clones, around 98.5% seen once. Germline values: CDR1 SGHNT, CDR2 YENEEA. V gave up 4 bases and J gave up 2 bases; unmatched junction bases: 5. The CDR3 is 14 amino acids. Comments on this clone: The antigen remains unidentified.

What was sequenced was naive CD4+ T cells sorted from blood. Described subset: CD45RA+ positively selected. The V gene is TRBV11-3, the J gene TRBJ2-7; 7 positions match TRBD1. This TCR derives from a man aged 30-40 years in good health. CDR3: CASSSGQAPYEQYF. In nucleotides, the CDR3 is TGTGCCAGCAGCTCCGGACAGGCCCCCTACGAGCAGTACTTC.